This TCR beta chain was captured by sequencing in a study of blood T cell repertoires in COVID-19. Authors' processing steps: Counts of nucleated cells, estimated from reference gene primer amplification, were obtained. Clones were read by immunoSEQ multiplex PCR, and TCRdb kept only the in-frame ones, dropping some. D and trimming were read from the DNA, whereas the V and J calls and clone size are those reported in that table. The table lists fewer than 350,000 clones, approximately 90% of them singletons. The Seattle patients, enrolled during active infection, were followed longitudinally. This CDR3 contains 17 residues. V was shortened by 1 base and J by 0 bases, with 13 bases between the two germline ends. CDR1 is MGHRA and CDR2 is YSYEKL in the germline V gene.

Sequencing input: peripheral blood. The chain is built from TRBV4-1 and TRBJ1-3; D is unresolved. The sequence was collected from a woman between 25 and 40 years old with COVID-19, enrolled during active disease. The CDR3: CASSQGSGGISGNTIYF. The CDR3 coding sequence is TGCGCCAGCAGCCAAGGTTCGGGAGGAATCTCTGGAAACACCATATATTTT.